Listed here are 15 T cell receptor beta chains from one sample, sequenced in a study of CD8+ T cells in alopecia areata. Isolated RNA was reverse transcribed into cDNA used as the sequencing template. Method: immunoSEQ multiplex PCR; TCRdb's copy keeps in-frame clones and lacks some. The specimen has 270,000 or so clones, none found just once. CD4, CD8alpha, NKG2D, NKG2ACE and other markers guided sorting of pooled cutaneous lymph node cells. The sequenced material came from CD4+ T cells sorted from a lymph node. Source of these receptors: a C3H/HeJ mouse with alopecia areata. The strain bears MHC haplotype H2-k.

Concerning this clone: Gene names and germline match the mouse. From the germline J gene comes the end of the CDR3, since the read stops 4 residues before it. The chain uses TRBV19 and TRBJ2-5; 7 nucleotides align to TRBD1. The CDR3 consists of 15 residues. Germline lookup yields CDR1 FNHDT and CDR2 SITEND (reference sequence). Trimming at V came to 2 bases and at J to 2 bases, leaving 5 bases not matched to a gene. The sequenced part of the CDR3 DNA is TGTGCCAGCAGTATTCGACAGGGCGCCCAAGAC. The encoded protein is CASSIRQGAQD. The entire CDR3 sequence reads CASSIRQGAQDTQYF.

This clone was found a few times. Gene names follow the mouse nomenclature. The read terminates 4 residues before the CDR3 end, so the remaining end is supplied by the germline J gene. Other DNA sequences in this sample translate to the same CDR3. V gene TRBV5 combines with J gene TRBJ2-3, with 9 bases that match TRBD2. CDR1 is LGHNA and CDR2 is YNLKQL in the germline V gene (reference sequence). CDR3 length: 15 amino acids. V lost 2 bases and J lost 1; bases outside the gene matches: 1. Partial CDR3 DNA: TGTGCCAGCAGCCAAAGACTGGGGGGTGCAGAA. Amino acids: CASSQRLGGAE. The full CDR3 reads CASSQRLGGAETLYF.

As to this clone: Mouse gene names and germline throughout. From the germline J gene comes the end of the CDR3, since the read stops 4 residues before it. The chain uses TRBV1 and TRBJ2-1; tentative D call: TRBD2 (6 bases). V lost 0 bases, J lost 1 base, and 10 bases lay in between. Germline CDR1 reads NSQYPW; CDR2 reads LRSPGD (reference sequence). CDR3 size: 16 residues. The CDR3 sequence: CTCSADRLVNYAEQFF. CDR3 DNA, as far as it was read: TGCACCTGCAGTGCAGACAGACTGGTGAACTATGCT.

This clone appeared a few times. Gene labels here are mouse ones. The sequenced fragment ends 4 residues before the CDR3 boundary, so the rest is inferred from the germline J gene. This chain connects TRBV19 to TRBJ2-2, with a weak D call TRBD1 (6 bases). Germline V gene sequence: CDR1 FNHDT, CDR2 SITEND (reference sequence). The CDR3 covers 15 residues. Trimming took 6 bases from V and 0 from J, leaving 12 bases between them. The covered CDR3 bases are TGTGCCAGCACCCGGGGACAAGCAAACACCGGG. Translation: CASTRGQANTG. The full CDR3 reads CASTRGQANTGQLYF.

There are a few counts of this clone. Any gene name here is a mouse gene name. The CDR3 is cut off 4 residues early in the read; its end comes from the germline J gene. Other DNA sequences of this sample code for an identical CDR3. The genes are TRBV13-3 and TRBJ1-1; D is possibly TRBD1 (6 bases). V was shortened by 2 bases and J by 4 bases, with 9 bases between the two germline ends. The germline V gene encodes CDR1 NNHDY and CDR2 SYVADS. This CDR3 has 13 amino acids. Partial CDR3 DNA: TGTGCCAGCAGTGAGGGGGGGCGCACA. Translating it yields CASSEGGRT. The full CDR3 reads CASSEGGRTEVFF.

Remarks on this clone: Genes here carry mouse names. Read data end 4 residues before the CDR3 end; the end is taken from the germline J gene. Other nucleotide sequences from this sample produce the same CDR3. The chain joins TRBV19 to TRBJ2-1; no clear D gene. V was shortened by 0 bases and J by 1 base, with 8 bases between the two germline ends. From germline, CDR1 is FNHDT and CDR2 SITEND (reference sequence). The CDR3 consists of 15 residues. CDR3 residues: CASSIARQNYAEQFF. CDR3 DNA, as far as it was read: TGTGCCAGCAGTATAGCGAGACAAAACTATGCT.

Details on this clone: Mouse names are used for the genes. The read gets to within 4 residues of the CDR3 end, and the germline J gene fills in the rest. Additional DNA sequences in this sample encode the identical CDR3. The chain couples TRBV13-3 to TRBJ2-1, with 10 bases that match TRBD1. Germline loops: CDR1 NNHDY, CDR2 SYVADS. Trimming removed 4 bases from V and 3 bases from J; junction bases left unmatched: 4. The CDR3 is made up of 15 amino acids. CDR3 amino acids: CASSRDRGGYAEQFF. The covered CDR3 bases are TGTGCCAGCAGTCGGGACAGGGGTGGCTATGCT.

This clone was counted between two and nine times. Gene names are mouse gene names. The CDR3 extends 4 residues past the end of the read, so its final part is completed from the germline J gene. The chain links TRBV13-1 to TRBJ2-3; D may be TRBD2 (5 bases). Trimming removed 0 bases from V and 0 bases from J, with 11 bases in between. Germline-derived CDR1 and CDR2 are NSHNY and SYGAGN. The CDR3 covers 16 residues. The sequenced part of the CDR3 DNA is TGTGCCAGCAGTGATGCGCCTGGGTCTAGTGCAGAA. Translating it yields CASSDAPGSSAE. The complete CDR3 sequence is CASSDAPGSSAETLYF.

This clone was observed a handful of times. Genes and germline come from the mouse. Read coverage stops 3 residues before the CDR3 terminus; the germline J gene supplies the remainder. Other nucleotide sequences from this sample produce the same CDR3. The rearrangement uses TRBV19 and TRBJ1-6; the match to TRBD1 covers 10 bases. TRBJ1-6 is reported as an ORF; its role is uncertain. The junction had 4 bases not matched to a gene; V was cut back by 3 bases and J by 7 bases. The CDR3 length is 15 residues. Germline CDR1 reads FNHDT; CDR2 reads SITEND (reference sequence). CDR3 sequence: CASSTDRGRNSPLYF. The sequenced part of the CDR3 DNA is TGTGCCAGCAGTACGGACAGGGGGAGGAATTCGCCC.

This clone appeared a few times. The germline and genes are mouse ones. CDR3 DNA (partial): TGTGCCAGCAGTGAGGGGACTGAGAACACCGGG. Translating it yields CASSEGTENTG. The entire CDR3 protein is CASSEGTENTGQLYF. The V call is TRBV13-3, the J call TRBJ2-2; 7 bases are shared with TRBD2. The read is 4 residues too short to cover the CDR3 end, so that end is filled in from the germline J gene. The CDR3 consists of 15 residues. V trimming: 2 bases; J trimming: 2 bases; junction bases outside the gene matches: 3. Germline CDR1 is NNHDY and CDR2 is SYVADS.

As for this clone: Gene labels here are mouse ones. The read gets to within 4 residues of the CDR3 end, and the germline J gene fills in the rest. The chain uses TRBV1 and TRBJ2-2; 11 nucleotides align to TRBD2. In germline, CDR1 is NSQYPW, CDR2 LRSPGD (reference sequence). This CDR3 comprises 16 residues. V lost 4 bases and J lost 1; bases outside the gene matches: 2. Partial CDR3 DNA: TGCACCTGCAGTGGAGGACTGGGGGGAAACACCGGG. Protein product: CTCSGGLGGNTG. The entire CDR3 protein reads CTCSGGLGGNTGQLYF.

This clone was counted a few times. Gene names and germline refer to mouse. The read stops 4 residues short of the end of the CDR3; the missing end is completed from the germline J gene. Other DNA sequences of this sample code for an identical CDR3. The rearrangement links TRBV13-1 to TRBJ1-2, with D maybe TRBD1 (6 bases). CDR1 is NSHNY and CDR2 is SYGAGN in the germline V gene. The CDR3 loop spans 13 amino acids. With 2 bases removed from V and 4 bases from J, the gap between germline ends came to 9 bases. The CDR3 protein is CASSDRGGSDYTF. Partial CDR3 DNA: TGTGCCAGCAGTGACAGGGGAGGCTCC.

Details on this clone: Mouse names are used for the genes. The CDR3 loop reads CASGDYWGASAETLYF. Incomplete CDR3 DNA: TGTGCCAGCGGTGATTACTGGGGGGCTAGTGCAGAA. The V gene is TRBV13-2, the J gene TRBJ2-3, with TRBD2 identical over 9 bases. The read terminates 4 residues ahead of where the CDR3 ends, so the germline J gene completes it. Unmatched junction bases numbered 3, after V lost 1 base and J lost 0 bases. The germline gives CDR1 NNHNN, CDR2 SYGAGS (reference sequence). The CDR3 extends over 16 amino acids.

About this clone: Any gene name here is a mouse gene name. The CDR3 extends 3 residues past the end of the read, so its final part is completed from the germline J gene. V and J are TRBV13-1 and TRBJ1-6; 9 bases match TRBD1. TRBJ1-6 is known as an ORF, though its function is uncertain. Germline V gene data show CDR1 as NSHNY and CDR2 as SYGAGN. V gave up 4 bases and J gave up 2 bases; unmatched junction bases: 4. The CDR3 contains 16 residues. The CDR3 sequence: CASSTGTGTYNSPLYF. The covered CDR3 bases are TGTGCCAGCAGTACCGGGACAGGGACCTATAATTCGCCC.

This clone turned up a few times. Gene names denote mouse genes. The covered CDR3 bases are TGTGCCAGCAGCCCACCGGGACTGGGGGCTAGTGCAGAA. Protein product: CASSPPGLGASAE. In full, the CDR3 is CASSPPGLGASAETLYF. The rearrangement uses TRBV5 and TRBJ2-3, with 11 bases aligning to TRBD2. From the germline J gene comes the end of the CDR3, since the read stops 4 residues before it. V trimming: 4 bases; J trimming: 0 bases; junction bases outside the gene matches: 6. Germline V gene sequence: CDR1 LGHNA, CDR2 YNLKQL (reference sequence). The CDR3 is 17 amino acids.